The T cell receptor (beta chain) described here comes from a study of T cells in Graves' hyperthyroidism and ophthalmopathy. This clonotype was seen at least ten times. Its antigen is not identified. Germline CDR1 and CDR2: SGHDT and YYEEEE. The CDR3 extends over 15 amino acids. V was shortened by 2 bases and J by 7 bases, with 18 bases between the two germline ends. Duration under 3 months, a NOSPECS grade of at least 4, and a Clinical Activity Score of at least 3 characterized the ophthalmopathy patients. The diagnostic basis comprised clinical symptoms, serum thyroxine and TRAb, thyroid ultrasound and orbital computed tomography. RNA transcripts were the template for amplifying TCR beta CDR3 regions. In the first-round RT-PCR of the TCR CDR3, the HTBI primer set was used. TCRdb reprocessed the multiplex PCR reads via MiXCR and lists one record per CDR3 protein. The sample lists 250,000 to 400,000 distinct CDR3 sequences, about an eighth occurring once.

General study points: A model using 13 V-J features told ophthalmopathy apart from stable hyperthyroidism. Blood also carried most thyroid clonotypes expanded above 0.001.

V is TRBV5-6 and J is TRBJ1-2, with D tentatively TRBD1 (5 bases). Sequencing input: blood. The TCR originated in a woman in her thirties or forties with Graves' ophthalmopathy. As DNA, the CDR3 is TGTGCCAGCAGCTTTCTAACCGCGGGGCCCTCTGGCTACACCTTC. It specifies CASSFLTAGPSGYTF.